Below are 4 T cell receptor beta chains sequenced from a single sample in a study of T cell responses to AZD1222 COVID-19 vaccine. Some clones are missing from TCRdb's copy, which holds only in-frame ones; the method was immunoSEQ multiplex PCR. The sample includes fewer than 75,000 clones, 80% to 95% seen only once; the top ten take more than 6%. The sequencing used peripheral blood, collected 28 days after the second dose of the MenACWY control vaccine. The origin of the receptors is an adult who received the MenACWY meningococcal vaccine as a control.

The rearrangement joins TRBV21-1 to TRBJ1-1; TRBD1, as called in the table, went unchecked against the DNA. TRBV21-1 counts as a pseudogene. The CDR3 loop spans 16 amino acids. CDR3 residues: CASSKYGADRETEAFF. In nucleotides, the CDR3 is TGTGCCAGCAGCAAATATGGGGCAGACAGGGAGACTGAAGCTTTCTTT.

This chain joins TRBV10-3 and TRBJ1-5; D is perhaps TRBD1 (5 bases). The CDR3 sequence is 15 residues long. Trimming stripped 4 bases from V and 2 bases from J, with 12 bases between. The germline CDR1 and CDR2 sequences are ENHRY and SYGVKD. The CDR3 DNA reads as TGTGCCATCAGTGCGGGGACCGGTGGCAATCAGCCCCAGCATTTT. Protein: CAISAGTGGNQPQHF.

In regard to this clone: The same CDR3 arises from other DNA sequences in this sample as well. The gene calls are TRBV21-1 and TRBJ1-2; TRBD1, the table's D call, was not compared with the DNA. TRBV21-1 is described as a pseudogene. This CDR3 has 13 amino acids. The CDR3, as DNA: TGCGCCAGCAGCAGGGGACAGTACTATGGCTACACCTTC. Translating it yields CASSRGQYYGYTF.

The CDR3 DNA follows: TGTGCCAGCAGTTACTCAGGGCGGGTGGAGCAGTACTTC. It encodes CASSYSGRVEQYF. The rearrangement links TRBV6-5 to TRBJ2-7, with D tentatively TRBD2 (5 bases). V dropped 0 bases and J dropped 7 bases, with 10 bases sitting between them. Germline-derived CDR1 and CDR2 are MNHEY and SVGAGI. The CDR3 contains 13 residues.